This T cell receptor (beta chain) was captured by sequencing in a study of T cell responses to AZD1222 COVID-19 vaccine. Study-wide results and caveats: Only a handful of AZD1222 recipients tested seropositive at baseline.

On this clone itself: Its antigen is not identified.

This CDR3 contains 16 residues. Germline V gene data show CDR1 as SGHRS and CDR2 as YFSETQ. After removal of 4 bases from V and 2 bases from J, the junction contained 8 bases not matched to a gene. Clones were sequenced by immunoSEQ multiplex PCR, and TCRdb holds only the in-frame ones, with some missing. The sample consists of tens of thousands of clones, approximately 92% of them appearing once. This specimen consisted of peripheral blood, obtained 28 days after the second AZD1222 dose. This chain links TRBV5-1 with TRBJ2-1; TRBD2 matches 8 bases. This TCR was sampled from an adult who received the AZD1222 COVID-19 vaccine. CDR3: CASSGTTSVAYNEQFF. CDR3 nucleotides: TGCGCCAGCAGCGGAACGACTAGCGTGGCCTACAATGAGCAGTTCTTC.